The subject of this entry is one TCR beta chain. No antigen is known for it. This entry is derived from a study of regulatory T cells in long-lasting Graves disease. Arm-PCR of CDR3 regions and iRepertoire HTBI primers were used to build TCR beta libraries. TCRdb used MiXCR to reprocess the multiplex PCR reads, holding one entry per CDR3 protein. This table has under 350,000 distinct CDR3 sequences, under 25% appearing once. The time point: persistent/refractory GD, antithyroid drugs over 5 years with positive TRAb. Isolated PBMC RNA provided the starting material for the TCR library. This CDR3 comprises 13 residues. Germline V gene sequence: CDR1 SGHNT, CDR2 YENEEA. V lost 1 base, J lost 5 bases, and 6 bases lay in between. Study results and caveats: Favored gene segments in persistent disease were TRBV28, TRBJ1-2 and TRBJ2-5.

Sequenced here: peripheral blood mononuclear cells (PBMCs), sampled when the disease was refractory, from a patient treated with antithyroid drugs. This TCR came from a female donor with Graves disease. This chain joins TRBV11-3 and TRBJ2-1, with unresolved D. The DNA of the CDR3 is TGTGCCAGCAGCTTAGGAGTCAACAATGAGCAGTTCTTC. Its translation is CASSLGVNNEQFF.